This entry lists 13 T cell receptor beta chains sequenced from one sample in a study of blood T cell repertoires in COVID-19. The method was immunoSEQ multiplex PCR; TCRdb's version includes in-frame clones alone and lacks a portion of them. This sample has about 200,000 clones, with about 90% found just once. The sample comprised peripheral blood. These receptors came from a man younger than 35 with active or convalescent COVID-19.

V gene TRBV7-9 combines with J gene TRBJ2-7, with 9 bases identical to TRBD1. The ends lost 1 base at V and 3 bases at J; junction bases unmatched: 4. This CDR3 contains 15 residues. Germline lookup yields CDR1 SEHNR and CDR2 FQNEAQ (reference sequence). The CDR3 loop reads CASSLGDREGYEQYF. DNA for the CDR3: TGTGCCAGCAGCTTAGGGGACAGGGAAGGCTACGAGCAGTACTTC.

The V and J genes are TRBV6-6 and TRBJ2-7; TRBD1 matches 10 bases. The CDR3 is made up of 15 amino acids. Germline-derived CDR1 and CDR2 are MNHNY and SVGAGI (reference sequence). After removal of 6 bases from V and 3 bases from J, the junction contained 8 bases not matched to a gene. The CDR3 region has the DNA TGTGCCAGCAGCAGACCGGGACAGGGGAGCTACGAGCAGTACTTC. Protein product: CASSRPGQGSYEQYF.

A single count supports this clone. The chain uses TRBV7-2 and TRBJ2-5, with TRBD1 matching over 7 bases. J was trimmed by 5 bases and V by 2 bases; bases with no gene match: 11. Germline V gene lookup returns CDR1 SGHTA and CDR2 FQGNSA. The CDR3 has 16 residues. This CDR3 is CASSLNPRGRRETQYF. The CDR3 DNA sequence: TGTGCCAGCAGCTTAAATCCGAGGGGGCGCCGGGAGACCCAGTACTTC.

The chain is built from TRBV11-3 and TRBJ2-3, with TRBD2 as a possible D gene (5 bases). This CDR3 has 14 residues. Trimming cost V 5 bases and J 4 bases, with 13 bases left between them. The germline V gene has CDR1 SGHNT and CDR2 YENEEA. CDR3 residues: CASSPAGFADTQYF. CDR3 in DNA: TGTGCCAGCAGCCCCGCGGGTTTCGCAGATACGCAGTATTTT. Full variable domain (missing parts from reference TRBV11-3 and TRBJ2-3): EAGVVQSPRYKIIEKKQPVAFWCNPISGHNTLYWYLQNLGQGPELLIRYENEEAVDDSQLPKDRFSAERLKGVDSTLKIQPAELGDSAVYLCASSPAGFADTQYFGPGTRLTVL.

Note on this clone: This sample also contains other DNA sequences that code for the same CDR3. This chain joins TRBV2 and TRBJ2-2, with 7 nucleotides matching TRBD2. This CDR3 is 15 amino acids long. With 3 bases clipped from V and 5 bases from J, the junction kept 6 bases outside the gene matches. Germline CDR1 reads SNHLY; CDR2 reads FYNNEI. In DNA, the CDR3 is TGTGCCAGCAGTGAGGCCGCGGGAGCTACCGGGGAGCTGTTTTTT. Its protein product is CASSEAAGATGELFF.

This rearrangement joins TRBV28 to TRBJ1-2; a possible D gene is TRBD1 (5 bases). Germline CDR1 MDHEN, CDR2 SYDVKM. The CDR3 is 14 amino acids. V was cut by 5 bases and J by 2 bases, with 12 bases left in between. The DNA for the CDR3 is TGTGCCAGCAGTCCCCAGGGAATCAACTATGGCTACACCTTC. It yields the protein CASSPQGINYGYTF.

J is TRBJ1-1 and V is TRBV7-2, with D tentatively TRBD1 (5 bases). Germline V lookup: CDR1 SGHTA, CDR2 FQGNSA. The CDR3 is made up of 15 amino acids. V was shortened by 6 bases and J by 5 bases, with 19 bases between the two germline ends. The CDR3 region has the DNA TGTGCCAGCAGTCTTCGGTCAGGGCTGAGTACTGAAGCTTTCTTT. This gives the protein CASSLRSGLSTEAFF.

Note on this clone: The sample holds other DNA sequences that translate to the same CDR3. The genes are TRBV7-2 and TRBJ1-5; D uncertain. V lost 0 bases and J 7 bases, leaving 10 bases between the germline ends. From germline, CDR1 is SGHTA and CDR2 FQGNSA. This CDR3 comprises 14 residues. CDR3 sequence reads: CASSLARGNQPQHF. As DNA, the CDR3 is TGTGCCAGCAGCTTAGCGCGAGGTAACCAGCCCCAGCATTTT.

CDR3 coding DNA: TGTGCCAGCACCGAACAGGGGAACACTGAAGCTTTCTTT. Protein sequence: CASTEQGNTEAFF. V usage is TRBV9 and J usage is TRBJ1-1, with D tentatively TRBD1 (6 bases). Germline V gene data show CDR1 as SGDLS and CDR2 as YYNGEE. The V end lost 6 bases, the J end lost 1 base, and 10 bases lay between the germline ends. The CDR3 is made up of 13 amino acids. Variable domain in full (rest from reference TRBV9 and TRBJ1-1): DSGVTQTPKHLITATGQRVTLRCSPRSGDLSVYWYQQSLDQGLQFLIQYYNGEERAKGNILERFSAQQFPDLHSELNLSSLELGDSALYFCASTEQGNTEAFFGQGTRLTVV.

V and J are TRBV23-1 and TRBJ1-4; D gene unclear. TRBV23-1 is labeled an ORF, and its function is uncertain. Trimming took 0 bases from V and 8 from J, leaving 10 bases between them. The CDR3 sequence is 14 residues long. The CDR3 spells CASSQSEVREKLFF. The DNA for the CDR3 is TGCGCCAGCAGTCAATCGGAAGTGAGGGAAAAACTGTTTTTT.

The chain is built from TRBV27 and TRBJ1-5; possibly TRBD1 for D (5 bases). The V end was cut by 2 bases, the J end by 2 bases, with 16 bases between. This CDR3 region has 17 residues. Germline V lookup: CDR1 MNHEY, CDR2 SMNVEV (reference sequence). The CDR3 nucleotides are TGTGCCAGCAGTTTACTGGGGGGGGTATCCGGCAATCAGCCCCAGCATTTT. This codes for CASSLLGGVSGNQPQHF.

This clone was detected once. The V gene is TRBV27, the J gene TRBJ2-1; 12 bases fit TRBD2. This CDR3 comprises 17 residues. The junction had 18 bases not matched to a gene; V was cut back by 8 bases and J by 10 bases. From germline, CDR1 is MNHEY and CDR2 SMNVEV (reference sequence). The CDR3 loop reads CASVGTSSGRAGSEQFF. DNA of the CDR3: TGTGCCAGCGTAGGGACCTCTAGCGGGAGGGCAGGATCCGAGCAGTTCTTC.

The chain employs TRBV28 and TRBJ1-4; the match to TRBD1 covers 9 bases. Germline V gene data show CDR1 as MDHEN and CDR2 as SYDVKM. This CDR3 region has 16 residues. The V segment lost 5 bases and the J segment 7 bases; nucleotides outside the gene matches: 11. CDR3 residues: CASSPQRQGGAEKLFF. CDR3 DNA sequence: TGTGCCAGCAGTCCCCAAAGACAGGGGGGGGCTGAAAAACTGTTTTTT.